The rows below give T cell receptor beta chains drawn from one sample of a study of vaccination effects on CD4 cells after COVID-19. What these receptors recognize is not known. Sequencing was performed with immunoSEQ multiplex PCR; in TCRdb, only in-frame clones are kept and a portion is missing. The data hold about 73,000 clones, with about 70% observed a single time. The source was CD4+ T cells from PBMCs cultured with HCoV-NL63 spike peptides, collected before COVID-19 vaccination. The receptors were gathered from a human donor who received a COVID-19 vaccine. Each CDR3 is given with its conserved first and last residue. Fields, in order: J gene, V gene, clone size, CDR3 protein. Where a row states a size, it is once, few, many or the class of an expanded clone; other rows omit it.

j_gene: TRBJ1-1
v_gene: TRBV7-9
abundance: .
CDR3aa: CASSAPVGWDTEAFF

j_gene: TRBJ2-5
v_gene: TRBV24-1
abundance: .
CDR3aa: CATSDSPGHQETQYF

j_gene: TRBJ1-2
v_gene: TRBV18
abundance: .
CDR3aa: CASSPGIGPEGYTF

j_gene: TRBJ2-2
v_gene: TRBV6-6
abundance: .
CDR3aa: CASSWGLPNTGELFF

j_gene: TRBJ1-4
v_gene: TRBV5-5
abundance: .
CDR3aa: CASSLVDGTGGEKLFF

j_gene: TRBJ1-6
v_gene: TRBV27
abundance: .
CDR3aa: CASSPGRGISPLHF

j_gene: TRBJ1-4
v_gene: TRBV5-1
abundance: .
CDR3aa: CASSPFAGGTNEKLFF

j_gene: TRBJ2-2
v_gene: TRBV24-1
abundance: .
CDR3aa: CATSDLRTGYTGELFF

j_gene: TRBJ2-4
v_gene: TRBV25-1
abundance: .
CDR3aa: CASSELGRDAKNIQYF

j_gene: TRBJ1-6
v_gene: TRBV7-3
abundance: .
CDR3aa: CASSLTDSSPLHF

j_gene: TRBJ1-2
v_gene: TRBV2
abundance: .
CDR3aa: CASSERQGGYGYTF

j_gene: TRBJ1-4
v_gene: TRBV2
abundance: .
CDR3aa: CASTQDRVNEKLFF

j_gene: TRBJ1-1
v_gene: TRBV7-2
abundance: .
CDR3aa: CASSFQQGRSTEAFF

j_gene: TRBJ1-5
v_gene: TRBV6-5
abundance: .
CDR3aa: CASRGGGGNQPQHF

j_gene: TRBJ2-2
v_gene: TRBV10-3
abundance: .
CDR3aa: CAISLGTGGSGGELFF

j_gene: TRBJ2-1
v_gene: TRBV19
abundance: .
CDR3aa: CAATRDIGSYNEQFF

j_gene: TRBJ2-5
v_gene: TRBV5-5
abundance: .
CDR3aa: CASSLVQTLGETQYF

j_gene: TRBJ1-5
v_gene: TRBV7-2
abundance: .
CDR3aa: CASSFVLSASQPQHF

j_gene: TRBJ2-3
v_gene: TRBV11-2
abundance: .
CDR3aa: CASSLEFNRGHIDVTDTQYF

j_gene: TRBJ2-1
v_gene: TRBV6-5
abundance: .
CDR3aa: CARSGGAHEQFF

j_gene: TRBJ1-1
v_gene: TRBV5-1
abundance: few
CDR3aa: CASSGGPVNTEAFF

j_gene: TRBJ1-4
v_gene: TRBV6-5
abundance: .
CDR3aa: CASSYSKGTNEKLFF

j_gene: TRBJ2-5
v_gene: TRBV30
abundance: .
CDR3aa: CAWGRQWKETQYF